This T cell receptor beta chain is from a study of T cell responses to AZD1222 COVID-19 vaccine. Study results and limitations: Nearly half of spike-specific TCRs reportedly go after variant regions that carry no mutations. No repertoire was sampled before or during the peak T cell response, only after it. Spike-wide vaccine-associated CD4 TCRs dominated at 160-218 and 743-854.

Worth noting for this clone: Its cognate antigen is unknown.

Generated by immunoSEQ multiplex PCR, the TCRdb table keeps only in-frame clones and is missing some. Of more than 150,000 clones listed, 88% were seen once; the top ten hold 0.49%. The J segment lost 8 bases and the V segment lost 0 bases, leaving 11 bases of the junction unmatched. The V gene's germline CDR1 is SGDLS and CDR2 YYNGEE. CDR3 length: 18 residues. Sequencing used peripheral blood, obtained on day 0 of AZD1222 vaccination. The chain recombines TRBV9 with TRBJ2-1; TRBD2 matches at 13 bases. The TCR sequence derives from an adult in good health. DNA for the CDR3: TGTGCCAGCAGCGTAGCCCCAACCGGGACTAGCGGGATCTATGAGCAGTTCTTC. Translated: CASSVAPTGTSGIYEQFF.